This T cell receptor (beta chain) is from a study of cytomegalovirus exposure and HLA in healthy donors. Turning to the study itself: There were 100 million to 120 million unique TCR beta sequences, drawn from 200 million or so T cells, in an earlier analysis.

The CDR3 runs to 15 residues. Unmatched junction bases numbered 2, after V lost 3 bases and J lost 3 bases. CDR1 is MNHEY and CDR2 is SMNVEV in the germline V gene (reference sequence). The PCR had 60 Vbeta and 13 Jbeta primers. Profiling relied on immunoSEQ multiplex PCR, and the TCRdb table lists in-frame clones only, not all of them. There are some 130,000 clones in the sample; over 70% occur only once, and around 2.2% lies in the top ten. A note on this clone: The antigen remains unidentified.

Study results and caveats: According to an earlier analysis, most TCR beta V segments yielded productive rearrangements about 90% or about 30% of the time.

The source material was PBMCs. This sequence was found in a man younger than 45 in good health and CMV-seronegative. V and J are TRBV27 and TRBJ1-4; 9 bases match TRBD1. For the CDR3, the DNA is TGTGCCAGCAGTTTCCGGGACAGGGCTAATGAAAAACTGTTTTTT. Translating gives CASSFRDRANEKLFF.